These 25 T cell receptor beta chains were sequenced from one sample in a study of T cells after yellow fever vaccination. One entry per CDR3 protein results from TCRdb running MiXCR on the 5' RACE reads. The sample lists hundreds of thousands of distinct CDR3 sequences, roughly an eighth seen once, with 15% in the top ten. The source was PBMCs, collected on the day of the yellow fever booster vaccination. Receptors originate from a man aged 25-45 years who received the YFV17D yellow fever vaccine.

This clonotype has a count of ten or more. The chain recombines TRBV7-6 with TRBJ2-1; a possible D gene is TRBD2 (5 bases). Trimming took off 3 bases at V and 7 bases at J, with 10 bases between the two ends. Germline CDR1 reads SGHVS; CDR2 reads FNYEAQ. The CDR3 runs 13 residues. The CDR3 spells CASSFLTRNEQFF. Written as DNA, the CDR3 is TGTGCCAGCAGCTTCCTTACTAGAAATGAGCAGTTCTTC.

The gene calls are TRBV25-1 and TRBJ2-5; D might be TRBD1 or TRBD2, each matching 5 bases. V was pared by 8 bases and J by 7 bases, with 20 bases between. This CDR3 comprises 14 residues. Germline V gene sequence: CDR1 MGHDK, CDR2 SYGVNS. The CDR3 bases are TGTGCCAGCGGAGGCCGGGACGAAAGAGGGACCCAGTACTTC. It codes for CASGGRDERGTQYF.

This clonotype was detected only a few times. This chain links TRBV29-1 with TRBJ1-1; 7 nucleotides match TRBD1. J gave up 5 bases and V 3 bases, and 12 bases lay outside the gene matches. The CDR3 totals 15 residues. CDR1 SQVTM and CDR2 ANQGSEA come from the germline V gene. The CDR3 protein is CSVEGTERSGTEAFF. CDR3 in DNA: TGCAGCGTTGAGGGGACAGAGCGGTCGGGGACTGAAGCTTTCTTT.

With regard to this clonotype: The junction differs from germline at one of its ends, possibly a read error. This sequence joins TRBV18 and TRBJ1-4, with D hard to call. Germline V gene data show CDR1 as KGHSH and CDR2 as LQKENI. This CDR3 region has 15 residues. The CDR3 sequence is CASSPMSLRKEKQFF. Written as DNA, the CDR3 is TGTGCCAGCTCACCAATGTCCCTAAGAAAGGAAAAACAGTTTTTT.

The CDR3 DNA is TGTGCCAGCAGCTTTTTAACGCACAGAGCTTCCTACAATGAGCAGTTCTTC. Translation: CASSFLTHRASYNEQFF. The chain links TRBV7-7 to TRBJ2-1; D unclear. This CDR3 spans 17 amino acids. Germline lookup yields CDR1 SSHAT and CDR2 FNYEAQ (reference sequence). Trimming removed 3 bases at V and 1 base at J, with 16 bases between.

The chain is built from TRBV19 and TRBJ1-1; a weak D match, TRBD1 (5 bases). Germline V gene sequence: CDR1 LNHDA, CDR2 SQIVND (reference sequence). The CDR3 is 13 amino acids. V lost 1 base and J 5 bases, leaving 8 bases between the germline ends. CDR3 sequence reads: CASSIGQGTEAFF. The CDR3 DNA follows: TGTGCCAGTAGTATAGGCCAGGGAACTGAAGCTTTCTTT.

The chain joins TRBV19 to TRBJ2-1; D is undetermined. Trimming cost V 6 bases and J 6 bases, with 9 bases left between them. Germline V gene sequence: CDR1 LNHDA, CDR2 SQIVND (reference sequence). This CDR3 contains 12 residues. The CDR3 DNA follows: TGTGCCAGTAGGAACCTGGTCAATGAGCAGTTCTTC. This gives the protein CASRNLVNEQFF.

The V call is TRBV5-5, the J call TRBJ2-7; TRBD2 matches 7 bases. This CDR3 has 14 amino acids. The germline V gene encodes CDR1 SGHKS and CDR2 YYEKEE (reference sequence). The trim removed 1 base at V and 4 bases at J, leaving 5 bases unmatched. The CDR3 sequence is CASSLRLAEYEQYF. Written as DNA, the CDR3 is TGTGCCAGCAGCTTGCGTCTAGCGGAATACGAGCAGTACTTC.

This clonotype was recorded a few times. The CDR3: CASSLSEGWNEKLFF. CDR3 bases: TGTGCCAGCAGTTTGTCGGAGGGCTGGAATGAAAAACTGTTTTTT. The V gene is TRBV12-3 or TRBV12-4, the J gene TRBJ1-4; D unclear. The CDR3 sequence is 15 residues long. V was shortened by 3 bases and J by 5 bases, with 13 bases between the two germline ends.

The V gene is TRBV7-6, the J gene TRBJ2-1; 12 bases are shared with TRBD2. Germline-derived CDR1 and CDR2 are SGHVS and FNYEAQ. V gave up 2 bases and J gave up 7 bases; unmatched junction bases: 3. The CDR3 contains 15 residues. CDR3 in DNA: TGTGCCAGCAGCTTAATGACTAGCGGGAGTAATGAGCAGTTCTTC. Its protein is CASSLMTSGSNEQFF.

This clonotype was recorded only once. The CDR3 spells CASSSGSKTYPFF. CDR3 in DNA: TGTGCCAGCAGCTCGGGTTCTAAAACTTATCCGTTCTTC. The chain links TRBV28 to TRBJ2-1; unclear D gene. The CDR3 totals 13 residues. With 6 bases removed from V and 15 bases from J, the gap between germline ends came to 21 bases. Germline V CDR1 and CDR2: MDHEN, SYDVKM.

The chain is built from TRBV4-3 and TRBJ2-1, with TRBD2 identical over 10 bases. From germline, CDR1 is LGHNA and CDR2 YSLEER. The CDR3 runs 16 residues. The V segment lost 0 bases and the J segment 9 bases; nucleotides outside the gene matches: 8. DNA of the CDR3: TGCGCCAGCAGCCAAGATAATCTACTAGCGGGGAGTGAGCAGTTCTTC. Protein product: CASSQDNLLAGSEQFF.

A few counts support this clonotype. The CDR3 sequence: CASSLDPGGTETQYF. DNA for the CDR3: TGCGCCAGCAGCTTGGACCCAGGGGGTACTGAGACCCAGTACTTC. The chain combines TRBV5-1 with TRBJ2-5, with 7 bases aligning to TRBD1. CDR1 SGHRS and CDR2 YFSETQ come from the germline V gene. After removal of 0 bases from V and 5 bases from J, the junction contained 7 bases not matched to a gene. The CDR3 loop spans 15 amino acids. Looking up the rest from reference TRBV5-1 and TRBJ2-5 gives the full variable domain: KAGVTQTPRYLIKTRGQQVTLSCSPISGHRSVSWYQQTPGQGLQFLFEYFSETQRNKGNFPGRFSGRQFSNSRSEMNVSTLELGDSALYLCASSLDPGGTETQYFGPGTRLLVL.

The V gene is TRBV20-1, the J gene TRBJ2-3; D remains unclear. The CDR3 runs 10 residues. Trimming left V 6 bases short and J 5 bases short, with 6 bases between. Germline V gene sequence: CDR1 DFQATT, CDR2 SNEGSKA (reference sequence). The CDR3 spells CSAWRDTQYF. DNA for the CDR3: TGCAGTGCCTGGAGAGATACGCAGTATTTT.

This clonotype was detected a few times. The chain joins TRBV5-6 to TRBJ1-4; D may be TRBD1 (6 bases). The germline V gene encodes CDR1 SGHDT and CDR2 YYEEEE. The CDR3 totals 14 residues. V lost 6 bases and J lost 3, with 12 bases in between. CDR3 sequence: CASNYGQPNEKLFF. CDR3 coding DNA: TGTGCCAGCAACTACGGACAGCCTAATGAAAAACTGTTTTTT.

This clonotype was detected a few times. The chain joins TRBV19 to TRBJ2-7; D gene uncertain. V lost 9 bases and J lost 0, with 12 bases in between. Germline V gene data show CDR1 as LNHDA and CDR2 as SQIVND (reference sequence). The CDR3 contains 13 residues. In DNA form, the CDR3 reads TGTGCCAGCCTCGATCGGAACTCCTACGAGCAGTACTTC. It translates to CASLDRNSYEQYF. Drawing the rest from reference TRBV19 and TRBJ2-7, the complete variable domain is DGGITQSPKYLFRKEGQNVTLSCEQNLNHDAMYWYRQDPGQGLRLIYYSQIVNDFQKGDIAEGYSVSREKKESFPLTVTSAQKNPTAFYLCASLDRNSYEQYFGPGTRLTVT.

The chain has TRBV5-4 and TRBJ2-7; perhaps TRBD2 as D (6 bases). The germline V gene has CDR1 SGHNT and CDR2 YYREEE (reference sequence). Trimming left V 4 bases short and J 2 bases short, with 16 bases between. This CDR3 is built from 15 residues. CDR3: CASSPGLGGTYEQYF. CDR3 nucleotide sequence: TGTGCCAGCAGCCCCGGGTTGGGGGGAACCTACGAGCAGTACTTC.

The V and J genes are TRBV4-3 and TRBJ2-2; no clear D. V dropped 3 bases and J dropped 1 base, with 9 bases sitting between them. In germline, CDR1 is LGHNA, CDR2 YSLEER. The CDR3 runs 15 residues. This chain's CDR3 is CASSHHSGNTGELFF. CDR3 sequence (DNA): TGCGCCAGCAGCCACCATTCAGGGAACACCGGGGAGCTGTTTTTT.

This clonotype was seen a handful of times. The chain links TRBV6-1 to TRBJ1-6; D is perhaps TRBD1 (5 bases). Germline values: CDR1 MNHNS, CDR2 SASEGT. This CDR3 comprises 13 residues. V lost 8 bases, J lost 8 bases, and 13 bases lay in between. CDR3 DNA sequence: TGTGCCAGCTGGGGCAGGCGCCATTCACCCCTCCACTTT. Translation: CASWGRRHSPLHF.

In its sample, this clonotype was seen a few times. The V call is TRBV7-2, the J call TRBJ2-1; 10 bases are a match to TRBD2. The CDR3 is 16 amino acids. Trimming took 0 bases from V and 4 from J; bases not matched to a gene: 3. CDR1 SGHTA and CDR2 FQGNSA come from the germline V gene. CDR3 sequence reads: CASSLARTSGYNEQFF. The CDR3 region has the DNA TGTGCCAGCAGCTTAGCCCGGACTAGCGGATACAATGAGCAGTTCTTC.

This clonotype was recorded at least ten times. The rearrangement joins TRBV29-1 to TRBJ2-5; no clear D gene. Germline lookup yields CDR1 SQVTM and CDR2 ANQGSEA. The CDR3 contains 14 residues. V lost 7 bases to trimming and J lost 4 bases, with 19 bases between them. This CDR3 reads CSAAPTGSIETQYF. The CDR3 DNA reads TGCAGCGCTGCACCTACCGGGTCTATAGAGACCCAGTACTTC.

The CDR3 is CASSQEVGTSGPLAPEQYF. The CDR3 DNA reads as TGTGCCAGCAGCCAAGAGGTTGGGACTAGCGGCCCCCTAGCCCCCGAGCAGTACTTC. The chain is built from TRBV3-1 and TRBJ2-7; 11 bases fit TRBD2. The CDR3 length is 19 residues. The germline CDR1 and CDR2 sequences are LGHDT and YNNKEL (reference sequence). The trim removed 0 bases at V and 6 bases at J, leaving 16 bases unmatched.

The rearrangement links TRBV25-1 to TRBJ1-2; TRBD1 might be the D (5 bases). With 3 bases removed from V and 6 bases from J, the gap between germline ends came to 23 bases. CDR3 length equals 17 residues. CDR1 and CDR2 (germline): MGHDK, SYGVNS. In DNA form, the CDR3 reads TGTGCCAGCAGTGATCAAGGCCTCAGGGCTGCAAGGGATGGCTACACCTTC. The encoded protein is CASSDQGLRAARDGYTF.

This chain links TRBV29-1 with TRBJ2-7; 7 bases match TRBD2. The V gene's germline CDR1 is SQVTM and CDR2 ANQGSEA. The junction had 12 bases not matched to a gene; V was cut back by 6 bases and J by 7 bases. There are 13 residues in the CDR3. In DNA, the CDR3 is TGCAGCGTGGGGGACGGACGGACTAGTGAGCAGTACTTC. Its translation is CSVGDGRTSEQYF.

The J gene is TRBJ2-2, the V gene TRBV6-5; 9 positions agree with TRBD2. The V gene's germline CDR1 is MNHEY and CDR2 SVGAGI. V lost 0 bases to trimming and J lost 3 bases; unmatched junction nucleotides: 5. The CDR3 covers 17 residues. The CDR3 protein is CASSYSASGTYTGELFF. CDR3 DNA sequence: TGTGCCAGCAGTTACTCGGCTAGCGGGACTTACACCGGGGAGCTGTTTTTT.